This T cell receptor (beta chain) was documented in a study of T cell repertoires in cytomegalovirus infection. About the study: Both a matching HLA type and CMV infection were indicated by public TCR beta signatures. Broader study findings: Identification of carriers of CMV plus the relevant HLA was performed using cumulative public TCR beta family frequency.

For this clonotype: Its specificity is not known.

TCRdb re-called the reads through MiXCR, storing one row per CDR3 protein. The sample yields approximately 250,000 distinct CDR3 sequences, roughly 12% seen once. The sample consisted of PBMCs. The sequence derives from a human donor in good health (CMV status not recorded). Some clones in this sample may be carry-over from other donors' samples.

Written as DNA, the CDR3 is TGCGCCAGCATAAGGGGCGGGAGGGAACTGAACAATGAGCAGTTCTTC. It encodes CASIRGGRELNNEQFF. The rearrangement joins TRBV10-2 to TRBJ2-1, with 9 bases aligning to TRBD2. CDR3 length: 16 amino acids. Per the germline V gene, CDR1 is WSHSY and CDR2 is SAAADI. With V trimmed by 7 bases and J by 5 bases, 12 bases remained unmatched.